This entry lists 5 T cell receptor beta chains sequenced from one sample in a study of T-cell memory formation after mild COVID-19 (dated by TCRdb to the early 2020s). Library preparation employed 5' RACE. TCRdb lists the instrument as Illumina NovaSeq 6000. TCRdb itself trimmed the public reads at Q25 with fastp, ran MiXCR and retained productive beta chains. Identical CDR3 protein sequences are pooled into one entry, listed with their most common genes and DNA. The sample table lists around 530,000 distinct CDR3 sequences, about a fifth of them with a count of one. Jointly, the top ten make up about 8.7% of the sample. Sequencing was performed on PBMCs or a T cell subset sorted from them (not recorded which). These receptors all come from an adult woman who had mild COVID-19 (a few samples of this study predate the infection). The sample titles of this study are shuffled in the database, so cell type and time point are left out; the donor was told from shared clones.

The chain's CDR3 is CASSQEKLAGGPIYNEQFF. The CDR3 region has the DNA TGCGCCAGCAGCCAAGAGAAGCTAGCGGGAGGGCCAATTTACAATGAGCAGTTCTTC. J is TRBJ2-1 and V is TRBV4-3; 12 nucleotides agree with TRBD2. The ends lost 0 bases at V and 4 bases at J; junction bases unmatched: 10. This CDR3 comprises 19 residues. Germline V gene sequence: CDR1 LGHNA, CDR2 YSLEER.

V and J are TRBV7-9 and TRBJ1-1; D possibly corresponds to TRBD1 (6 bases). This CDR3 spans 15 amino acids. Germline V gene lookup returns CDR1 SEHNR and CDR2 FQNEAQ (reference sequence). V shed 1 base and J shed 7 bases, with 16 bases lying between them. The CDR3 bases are TGTGCCAGCAGCTTAGTCGGACAGAGGAGCTATGAAGCTTTCTTT. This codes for CASSLVGQRSYEAFF.

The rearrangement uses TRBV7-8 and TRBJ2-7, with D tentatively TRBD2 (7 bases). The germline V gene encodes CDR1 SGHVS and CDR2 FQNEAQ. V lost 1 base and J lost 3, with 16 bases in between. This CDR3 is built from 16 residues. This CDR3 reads CASSLGGGESHYEQYF. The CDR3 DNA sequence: TGTGCCAGCAGCTTAGGAGGGGGGGAGTCCCACTACGAGCAGTACTTC. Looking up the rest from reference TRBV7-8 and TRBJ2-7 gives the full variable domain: GAGVSQSPRYKVAKRGQDVALRCDPISGHVSLFWYQQALGQGPEFLTYFQNEAQLDKSGLPSDRFFAERPEGSVSTLKIQRTQQEDSAVYLCASSLGGGESHYEQYFGPGTRLTVT.

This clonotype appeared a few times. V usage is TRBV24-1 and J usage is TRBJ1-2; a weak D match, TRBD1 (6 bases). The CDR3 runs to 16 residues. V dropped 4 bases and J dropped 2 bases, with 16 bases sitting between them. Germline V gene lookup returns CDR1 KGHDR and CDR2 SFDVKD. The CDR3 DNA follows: TGTGCCACCAGTGACCGGGGGCAACGAGGGAACTATGGCTACACCTTC. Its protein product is CATSDRGQRGNYGYTF.

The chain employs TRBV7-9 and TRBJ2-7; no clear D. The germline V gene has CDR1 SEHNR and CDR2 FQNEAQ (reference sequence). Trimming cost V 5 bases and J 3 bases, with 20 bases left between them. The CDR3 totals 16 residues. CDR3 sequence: CASSPQRLGLDYEQYF. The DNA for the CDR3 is TGTGCCAGCAGCCCTCAGAGGCTGGGTCTGGACTACGAGCAGTACTTC.